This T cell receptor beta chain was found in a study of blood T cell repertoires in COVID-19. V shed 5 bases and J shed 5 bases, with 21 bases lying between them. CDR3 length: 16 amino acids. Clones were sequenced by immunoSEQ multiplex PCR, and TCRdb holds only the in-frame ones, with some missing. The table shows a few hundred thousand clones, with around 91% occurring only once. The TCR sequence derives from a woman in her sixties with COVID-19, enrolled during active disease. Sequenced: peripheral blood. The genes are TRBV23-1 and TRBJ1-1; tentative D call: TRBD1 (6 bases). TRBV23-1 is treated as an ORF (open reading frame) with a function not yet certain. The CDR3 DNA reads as TGCGCCAGCAGTAAAAGACAGGCCAGTCGTGCGACTGAAGCTTTCTTT. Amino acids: CASSKRQASRATEAFF.